This T cell receptor (beta chain) comes out of a study of sequential checkpoint blockade in melanoma. Study as a whole: Maintenance nivolumab came after either treatment sequence.

Treatment meaning: randomized to nivolumab then ipilimumab (arm A) or the reverse (arm B). Live CD3+CD8+ CD19− CD56− cells were sorted from PBMCs. This CDR3 is 16 amino acids long. Profiling relied on immunoSEQ multiplex PCR, and the TCRdb table lists in-frame clones only, not all of them. The repertoire consists of 4,000 to 6,000 clones, with around 69% occurring once and the leading ten covering roughly 69%. This receptor was obtained from a human donor with melanoma. Sequenced material: CD8+ T cells sorted from blood (inferred from file names), taken from a patient given nivolumab and ipilimumab in sequence. This rearrangement joins TRBV21-1 to TRBJ2-5; the table assigns TRBD2, which was not confirmed against the DNA. TRBV21-1 is a documented pseudogene. CDR3 DNA: TGTGCCAGCAGCAGGGGACTAGCGGGAGGGCAAGAGACCCAGTACTTC. This codes for CASSRGLAGGQETQYF.